The rows below give T cell receptor beta chains drawn from one sample of a study of shared clonotypes between healthy human individuals. Libraries were prepared by immunoSEQ multiplex PCR; TCRdb keeps only in-frame clonotypes and omits some of them. The table records a few hundred thousand clones, 95% to 96% of them present only once. Source material: naive CD8+ T cells sorted from blood. These TCRs come from a woman younger than 45 in good health. CDR3s include the opening cysteine and the closing phenylalanine or tryptophan. A D gene is named only where the DNA matches it firmly.

15	TRBV6-5	TRBJ1-5	-	CASSSPGTRNQPQHF	TGTGCCAGCAGTTCCCCCGGGACAAGGAATCAGCCCCAGCATTTT
17	TRBV28	TRBJ1-5	TRBD1	CASSLWTTGGSNQPQHF	TGTGCCAGCAGTTTATGGACGACAGGGGGAAGCAATCAGCCCCAGCATTTT
14	TRBV28	TRBJ2-1	-	CASYATTYYNEQFF	TGTGCCAGCTATGCTACCACCTACTACAATGAGCAGTTCTTC
13	TRBV30	TRBJ1-5	TRBD1	CAWSVQGNQPQHF	TGTGCCTGGAGTGTACAGGGGAATCAGCCCCAGCATTTT
17	TRBV4-1	TRBJ2-7	-	CASSQDVEAGALHEQYF	TGCGCCAGCAGCCAAGATGTGGAGGCAGGGGCCCTCCACGAGCAGTACTTC
14	TRBV5-1	TRBJ2-7	TRBD1	CASSGRGGSYEQYF	TGCGCCAGCAGCGGCAGAGGGGGCTCGTACGAGCAGTACTTC
15	TRBV28	TRBJ2-1	-	CASSQVGVVVNEQFF	TGTGCCAGCAGCCAAGTAGGTGTCGTGGTCAATGAGCAGTTCTTC
13	TRBV27	TRBJ1-5	-	CASRTGSMGPQHF	TGTGCCAGCAGAACGGGCTCCATGGGGCCCCAGCATTTT
15	TRBV7-9	TRBJ2-2	-	CASSPPPENTGELFF	TGTGCCAGCAGCCCACCCCCCGAGAACACCGGGGAGCTGTTTTTT
21	TRBV4-2	TRBJ1-3	-	CASSLPPGTTQAGTSGNTIYF	TGTGCCAGCAGCCTTCCGCCGGGAACTACTCAAGCGGGGACATCTGGAAACACCATATATTTT
15	TRBV27	TRBJ1-5	-	CASSLSWGSYQPQHF	TGTGCCAGCAGTTTATCATGGGGGTCGTATCAGCCCCAGCATTTT